This T cell receptor (beta chain) was recovered during a study of Ad26.COV2.S vaccination and SARS-CoV-2 variants (dated by TCRdb to the early 2020s). Context from the whole study: Vaccine-arm donors were drawn from COV1001, a multicentre, randomized, double-blind, placebo-controlled phase I-IIa trial of Ad26.COV2.S in healthy adults. Dosing of Ad26.COV2.S was intramuscular, at either 5x10^10 or 1x10^11 viral particles, delivered as one shot or as two shots spaced 56 days apart. TCRbeta repertoire sequencing was used to assess the specificity and breadth of SARS-CoV-2-reactive T cell receptors after Ad26.COV2.S vaccination. A total of approximately 32 samples were included in the TCR-sequenced set, comprising some 20 Ad26.COV2.S vaccine recipients, 5 placebo recipients and 8 SARS-CoV-2 convalescent individuals. Participants in the trial were split at random into five groups of five each, receiving low-dose or high-dose Ad26.COV2.S once or twice, or else placebo on both occasions. Investigators remained blinded to trial group allocation during experiments and outcome assessment.

Comment on this clone: Its antigen specificity is not known. No base quality values were provided; no much bigger clone lies one nucleotide off.

What the work shows at the level of the full study, not this receptor alone: Substantial breadth of spike-specific CD8+ and CD4+ T cell responses was reported after vaccination. Comparable non-spike TCR breadth was observed between vaccine and placebo recipients, consistent with only spike being contained in the vaccine. The study was not powered for comparison of responses between vaccine doses or regimens. Compared with placebo recipients, Ad26.COV2.S recipients showed higher spike-specific TCR breadth (P = 0.0014). According to the authors, total T cell responses may have been underestimated by the TCR breadth and depth analyses.

The immunoSEQ Assay was used to sequence TCRbeta CDR3 regions. After extraction, genomic DNA underwent amplification by bias-controlled multiplex PCR, followed by high-throughput sequencing. Under the source paper's analysis protocol: To quantify the absolute abundance of every unique TCRbeta CDR3 region, sequences were collapsed and filtered. T cell fraction was estimated by normalization of TCRbeta template counts to usable DNA, with usable DNA being measured through amplification of reference genes present in all nucleated cells. Repertoire TCRs were annotated as SARS-CoV-2-specific by exact matching of V gene, CDR3 amino acid sequence and J gene to a known reactive TCR set. The reference SARS-CoV-2 TCR set was obtained from MIRA and was filtered for enrichment in COVID-19-positive ImmuneCODE repertoires, whereby public or cross-reactive TCRs were removed. Using the MIRA antigens, annotated TCRs were further analysed by specific ORF or by position within an ORF. Depth was the summed frequency of annotated unique rearrangements, while breadth was defined as annotated unique rearrangements over total unique productive rearrangements. Two-sided Wilcoxon rank-sum tests were applied when comparing TCR breadth between groups. In TCRdb, the immuneACCESS table is reduced to in-frame sequences with V and J assigned. These tables do not hold every clone; where another copy was compared, an unresolved V gene accounts for under half, and the others remain unexplained. The V and J calls and clone size were taken over from that table, and D and trimming were inferred from the DNA. The sample table lists around 300,000 clones, about 90% of them with a count of one. The biggest ten clones account for around 5.5% of the sample.

The CDR3, from cysteine to phenylalanine, totals 14 residues. The DNA shown is the 42-base CDR3, in frame from base 1. Relative to germline, V is 6 bases shorter and J is 0 bases shorter, with 9 bases between their ends. The germline V gene encodes CDR1 MNHEY and CDR2 SVGAGI. The treatment or condition label on this specimen signifies: roughly 18 received Ad26.COV2.S at low or high dose, single or two shots; several received placebo; per-sample allocation not given. Repertoires of vaccine and placebo recipients were sequenced from samples collected on day 63 after the first injection. Between 29 July and 7 August 2020, Cohort 1b enrolled 25 adults aged 18-55 years at one site in Boston, USA. As a vaccine, Ad26.COV2.S was a replication-incompetent adenovirus type 26 vector that expressed a prefusion-stabilized SARS-CoV-2 spike protein derived from the original Wuhan strain.

The receptor was isolated from a person between 18 and 60 years old who received the Ad26.COV2.S COVID-19 vaccine or a placebo. Sequenced material: peripheral blood, taken in a trial of Ad26.COV2.S vaccine versus placebo. Here the chain combines TRBV6-5 and TRBJ2-1; the D gene assignment is ambiguous. For the CDR3, the sequence is CASRDLSSYNEQFF. The nucleotide sequence reads TGTGCCAGCAGGGATCTGAGCTCCTACAATGAGCAGTTCTTC.